This TCR beta chain was observed in a study of regulatory T cells in long-lasting Graves disease. The V end was cut by 6 bases, the J end by 0 bases, with 14 bases between. This CDR3 has 14 residues. Germline V gene data show CDR1 as SQVTM and CDR2 as ANQGSEA. TCR beta libraries were built with iRepertoire HTBI primers and Arm-PCR of CDR3 regions. MiXCR, applied by TCRdb to the multiplex PCR reads, yields one record per CDR3 protein. This sample carries about 400,000 distinct CDR3 sequences, approximately 16% of them seen once, and the ten largest clones take about 7.8%. Stated time point: newly diagnosed GD, antithyroid drugs for less than 3 months. Preparation of the TCR library used RNA extracted from PBMCs. The table lists this clonotype with a few counts. The sample also formed part of further work on T cells in Graves' hyperthyroidism and ophthalmopathy. That study reports: Lactation, pregnancy, other autoimmune disease or uncontrolled infection excluded patients. Blood samples included most of the expanded thyroid clonotypes exceeding 0.001.

The chain links TRBV29-1 to TRBJ1-2; D unclear. The sample here was peripheral blood mononuclear cells (PBMCs), taken at new diagnosis, from a patient treated with antithyroid drugs. This clonotype was obtained from a middle-aged woman with Graves disease. DNA of the CDR3: TGCAGCGTCGCAAACCGTCAGGCTAACTATGGCTACACCTTC. This encodes CSVANRQANYGYTF.